This TCR beta chain is from a study of T-cell memory formation after mild COVID-19. Study summary: Clustering of TCRs was largely donor specific.

This clonotype was seen more than once but under ten times. The antigen is not known. Study outcomes and limitations: Pre-infection memory contained some responding clones, which suggested that cross-reactive memory had joined. Contracting CD4+ clones were located mainly in CM and EM, and CD8+ clones in EMRA.

Researchers used 5'RACE with constant-segment primers to make TCR alpha and TCR beta cDNA libraries that carry sample barcodes and UMIs. TCRdb itself ran the 5' RACE reads through MiXCR, one entry per CDR3 protein. The sample includes 280,000 or so distinct CDR3 sequences, roughly 8.2% seen only once; the top ten take approximately 22%. V lost 7 bases and J lost 6, with 8 bases in between. Germline assignment: CDR1 MNHEY and CDR2 SVGAGI. This CDR3 comprises 11 residues. This clonotype originated in a man between 18 and 35 years old who had mild COVID-19 (a few samples of this study predate the infection). Cell type and time point are not known. The chain employs TRBV6-5 and TRBJ2-3; no reliable D call. Sample: PBMCs or a T cell subset sorted from them (not recorded which). The CDR3: CASTFYDTQYF. Written as DNA, the CDR3 is TGTGCCAGCACCTTCTACGATACGCAGTATTTT.